The source of this T cell receptor (beta chain) is a study of early T cells in non-severe SARS-CoV-2 infection. General observations from the study: There was a bias toward anti-spike CD8 responses in VDJdb matching, which missed private and CD4 specificities.

Germline values: CDR1 MDHEN, CDR2 SYDVKM. The V and J ends lost 8 bases and 1 base respectively, with 8 bases between them. This CDR3 spans 12 amino acids. TCRdb reanalysed the 5' RACE reads using MiXCR and keeps one entry per CDR3 protein. The data contain about 80,000 distinct CDR3 sequences, over 9% of them singletons. As regards this clonotype: Its antigen is unknown.

This receptor was identified in an adult who was a healthcare worker with PCR-confirmed SARS-CoV-2 infection or an uninfected control (not recorded which). The V call is TRBV28, the J call TRBJ1-1; no definite D call. Sequencing was performed on whole blood. The CDR3 sequence is CASDGPNTEAFF. The CDR3 nucleotides are TGTGCCAGCGACGGGCCGAACACTGAAGCTTTCTTT. The whole variable domain, remainder taken from reference TRBV28 and TRBJ1-1, is DVKVTQSSRYLVKRTGEKVFLECVQDMDHENMFWYRQDPGLGLRLIYFSYDVKMKEKGDIPEGYSVSREKKERFSLILESASTNQTSMYLCASDGPNTEAFFGQGTRLTVV.